The 25 T cell receptor beta chains in this list originate from one sample, sequenced in a study of human thymus T cells. From resections taken during corrective heart surgery, the thymus tissue was obtained. Produced via immunoSEQ multiplex PCR; TCRdb's table is partial and in-frame only. The table lists around 70,000 clones, 90% to 95% of them singletons, with approximately 0.032% in the top ten. The sequencing input was thymus tissue. These receptors came from a girl under three years old with a congenital heart defect but otherwise immunologically healthy.

The CDR3 sequence: CASSPTGTAYNEQFF. The CDR3 DNA sequence: TGTGCCAGCAGCCCAACCGGGACAGCTTACAATGAGCAGTTCTTC. This rearrangement joins TRBV5-6 to TRBJ2-1; 7 nucleotides match TRBD1. CDR1 SGHDT and CDR2 YYEEEE come from the germline V gene. The CDR3 covers 15 residues. The trim removed 4 bases at V and 4 bases at J, leaving 8 bases unmatched.

The chain combines TRBV9 with TRBJ2-7, with a weak D call TRBD2 (5 bases). Germline V gene sequence: CDR1 SGDLS, CDR2 YYNGEE. V gave up 9 bases and J gave up 1 base, with 17 bases separating them. CDR3 length equals 14 residues. As DNA, the CDR3 is TGTGCCACTCCGCGAGGGAGTGGGTCCTACGAGCAGTACTTC. Its translation is CATPRGSGSYEQYF.

This chain connects TRBV19 to TRBJ1-1, with D possibly matching TRBD1 (5 bases). With 5 bases removed from V and 2 bases from J, the gap between germline ends came to 15 bases. The germline gives CDR1 LNHDA, CDR2 SQIVND (reference sequence). This CDR3 is 15 amino acids long. Here the CDR3 reads CASSPPRANNTEAFF. For the CDR3, the DNA is TGTGCCAGTAGTCCACCCAGGGCGAACAACACTGAAGCTTTCTTT.

The gene calls are TRBV9 and TRBJ2-7; 14 bases line up with TRBD2. The length of the CDR3 is 18 residues. With 2 bases clipped from V and 7 bases from J, the junction kept 14 bases outside the gene matches. From germline, CDR1 is SGDLS and CDR2 YYNGEE. CDR3 amino acids: CASSVSNQTSGRADEQYF. The CDR3, as DNA: TGTGCCAGCAGCGTCTCCAACCAGACTAGCGGGAGGGCCGATGAGCAGTACTTC.

The chain recombines TRBV29-1 with TRBJ2-3, with D unclear. V was clipped by 7 bases and J by 0 bases, with 23 bases between them. Germline V gives CDR1 SQVTM, CDR2 ANQGSEA. This CDR3 region has 17 residues. CDR3 bases: TGCAGCGGGGCCGGGTCCACCAGCGCTACTAGCACAGATACGCAGTATTTT. It codes for CSGAGSTSATSTDTQYF.

The V and J genes are TRBV6-5 and TRBJ2-3; the D call may be TRBD1 or TRBD2 (5 bases each). CDR1 is MNHEY and CDR2 is SVGAGI in the germline V gene. This CDR3 comprises 14 residues. Trimming cost V 3 bases and J 0 bases, with 7 bases left between them. In nucleotides, the CDR3 is TGTGCCAGCAGTTATCGGGACAGCACAGATACGCAGTATTTT. Translated, it gives CASSYRDSTDTQYF.

The V call is TRBV19, the J call TRBJ1-2; D is uncertain. CDR1 is LNHDA, CDR2 SQIVND, per germline (reference sequence). Trimming stripped 4 bases from V and 3 bases from J, with 12 bases between. This CDR3 has 14 amino acids. The CDR3 spells CASSTPSQHYGYTF. The DNA of the CDR3 is TGTGCCAGTAGTACCCCCTCCCAACACTATGGCTACACCTTC.

The CDR3 nucleotides read TGTGCCAGCAGCTTGCCCCGGATTGCAACTAATGAAAAACTGTTTTTT. Encoded protein: CASSLPRIATNEKLFF. This rearrangement joins TRBV5-5 to TRBJ1-4, with D hard to call. The CDR3 runs to 16 residues. The V gene's germline CDR1 is SGHKS and CDR2 YYEKEE (reference sequence). V lost 1 base to trimming and J lost 0 bases, with 10 bases between them.

V gene TRBV5-1 combines with J gene TRBJ2-1, with D perhaps matching TRBD2 (7 bases). The CDR3 contains 16 residues. Germline V gene data show CDR1 as SGHRS and CDR2 as YFSETQ. Trimming took 3 bases from V and 7 from J, leaving 20 bases between them. The CDR3 loop reads CASSYKSGGGPNEQFF. The DNA of the CDR3 is TGCGCCAGCAGCTACAAATCTGGCGGGGGCCCAAATGAGCAGTTCTTC.

J is TRBJ2-1 and V is TRBV7-2; TRBD2 aligns across 9 bases. V gave up 4 bases and J gave up 7 bases; unmatched junction bases: 11. CDR1 is SGHTA, CDR2 FQGNSA, per germline. The CDR3 length is 16 residues. The chain's CDR3 is CASSWGLREGRNEQFF. The CDR3 DNA reads TGTGCCAGCAGCTGGGGCTTGCGGGAGGGCCGGAATGAGCAGTTCTTC.

This clone is a singleton in its sample. The genes are TRBV7-8 and TRBJ2-5; D unresolved. The CDR3 is 10 residues long. From germline, CDR1 is SGHVS and CDR2 FQNEAQ. V gave up 5 bases and J gave up 5 bases, with 3 bases separating them. This chain's CDR3 is CASSTETQYF. CDR3 bases: TGTGCCAGCAGCACCGAGACCCAGTACTTC.

V gene TRBV28 combines with J gene TRBJ1-2; D is undetermined. V was shortened by 4 bases and J by 4 bases, with 34 bases between the two germline ends. The CDR3 sequence is 21 residues long. The germline V gene has CDR1 MDHEN and CDR2 SYDVKM. CDR3 region: CASSSGSLLSSGPLPLYGYTF. The CDR3 nucleotides read TGTGCCAGCAGTTCCGGGAGCCTTTTATCCTCCGGGCCTCTACCCCTCTATGGCTACACCTTC.

In DNA form, the CDR3 reads TGTGCCAGCAGCCGCTACTCACAAGAGACCCAGTACTTC. Translated: CASSRYSQETQYF. The V call is TRBV6-6, the J call TRBJ2-5; D remains ambiguous. Trimming removed 6 bases from V and 2 bases from J, with 10 bases in between. This CDR3 has 13 amino acids. Germline values: CDR1 MNHNY, CDR2 SVGAGI (reference sequence).

The V gene is TRBV5-6, the J gene TRBJ1-5; D is unclear. This CDR3 region has 13 residues. Germline CDR1 and CDR2: SGHDT and YYEEEE. V dropped 1 base and J dropped 5 bases, with 7 bases sitting between them. CDR3 bases: TGTGCCAGCAGCTTGCGGCCCCATCAGCCCCAGCATTTT. It specifies CASSLRPHQPQHF.

V and J are TRBV9 and TRBJ1-5, with D uncertain. Deletions cut 3 bases from V and 7 bases from J, with 14 bases between. Germline V gene sequence: CDR1 SGDLS, CDR2 YYNGEE. The CDR3 runs to 14 residues. The CDR3 DNA is TGTGCCAGCAGCGAGGGCCTCGGGCCACAGCCCCAGCATTTT. Protein product: CASSEGLGPQPQHF.

This chain joins TRBV15 and TRBJ1-5; possible D gene TRBD1, 5 bases. CDR1 and CDR2 from the germline V gene are LNHNV and YYDKDF (reference sequence). This CDR3 is built from 14 residues. V was pared by 0 bases and J by 11 bases, with 14 bases between. Here the CDR3 reads CATSRDGDRPAQHF. The CDR3 DNA is TGTGCCACCAGCAGAGATGGGGACCGTCCCGCCCAGCATTTT.

The chain joins TRBV7-2 to TRBJ2-1; D gene uncertain. CDR1 is SGHTA and CDR2 is FQGNSA in the germline V gene. The CDR3 is 16 residues long. V shed 5 bases and J shed 0 bases, with 14 bases lying between them. CDR3 sequence (DNA): TGTGCCAGCAGCCCACCGATCCAAAGCTCCTACAATGAGCAGTTCTTC. Residues: CASSPPIQSSYNEQFF. The entire variable domain, with the rest obtained from reference TRBV7-2 and TRBJ2-1, is as follows: GAGVSQSPSNKVTEKGKDVELRCDPISGHTALYWYRQSLGQGLEFLIYFQGNSAPDKSGLPSDRFSAERTGGSVSTLTIQRTQQEDSAVYLCASSPPIQSSYNEQFFGPGTRLTVL.

The gene calls are TRBV4-3 and TRBJ2-5; weak D call: TRBD1 (8 bases). The CDR3 is made up of 17 amino acids. Germline CDR1 and CDR2: LGHNA and YSLEER. V lost 4 bases, J lost 5 bases, and 23 bases lay in between. In DNA form, the CDR3 reads TGCGCCAGCAGCCGGGAGGGCTCCAGGGGGCATGTGGAGACCCAGTACTTC. It translates to CASSREGSRGHVETQYF.

The chain is built from TRBV5-6 and TRBJ2-7; 10 bases are a match to TRBD2. The V gene end was trimmed by 2 bases and the J gene end by 1 base; junction bases not matched to a gene: 9. This CDR3 comprises 17 residues. Germline values: CDR1 SGHDT, CDR2 YYEEEE. The CDR3 nucleotides read TGTGCCAGCAGCTTTGCTAGCGGGAGTGAAGGGTCCTACGAGCAGTACTTC. It specifies CASSFASGSEGSYEQYF.

The chain joins TRBV18 to TRBJ1-1; D gene ambiguous. This CDR3 is 11 amino acids long. The V end lost 3 bases, the J end lost 8 bases, and 7 bases lay between the germline ends. Germline CDR1 KGHSH, CDR2 LQKENI. The CDR3 coding sequence is TGTGCCAGCTCACCCCTAAAAGAAGCTTTCTTT. Its translation is CASSPLKEAFF.

This clone came up once. V is TRBV4-2 and J is TRBJ2-3, with a weak D call TRBD2 (7 bases). V was trimmed by 0 bases and J by 6 bases, leaving 19 bases between them. Germline-derived CDR1 and CDR2 are LGHNA and YNFKEQ. The CDR3 has 17 residues. The CDR3 loop is CASSQETRERDMDTQYF. CDR3 nucleotide sequence: TGTGCCAGCAGCCAAGAAACGCGGGAGAGGGACATGGATACGCAGTATTTT.

This chain links TRBV4-1 with TRBJ2-7; TRBD1 matches 8 bases. The V gene end was trimmed by 0 bases and the J gene end by 5 bases; junction bases not matched to a gene: 9. The CDR3 has 16 residues. CDR1 is MGHRA, CDR2 YSYEKL, per germline. The CDR3 bases are TGCGCCAGCAGCCAAGAGTTGCAGGGGGCAAAGGACGAGCAGTACTTC. Translated: CASSQELQGAKDEQYF.

Details on this clone: One end of the junction fails to match germline, which may point to a read error. The V gene is TRBV7-7, the J gene TRBJ2-1; D possibly corresponds to TRBD1 (6 bases). Germline-derived CDR1 and CDR2 are SSHAT and FNYEAQ (reference sequence). There are 17 residues in the CDR3. The CDR3 DNA is TGTGCTAGCAGCCCCAGGGGCGGTCCTGGGGCACGCAATGAGCAGTTCTTC. This gives the protein CASSPRGGPGARNEQFF.

The rearrangement joins TRBV10-2 to TRBJ2-4; 7 nucleotides align to TRBD1. This CDR3 comprises 14 residues. V shed 3 bases and J 13 bases; nucleotides not matched to a gene: 12. Germline lookup yields CDR1 WSHSY and CDR2 SAAADI. CDR3 loop: CASSEPDRARTQYF. The CDR3 region has the DNA TGCGCCAGCAGTGAACCCGACAGGGCCCGTACCCAGTACTTC.

Remarks on this clone: A junction boundary mismatches the germline segment, possibly from a read error. This chain joins TRBV6-1 and TRBJ2-1; 9 bases line up with TRBD2. There are 20 residues in the CDR3. Germline values: CDR1 MNHNS, CDR2 SASEGT. CDR3 loop: CASREGTSVAGEVFYNEQFF. DNA of the CDR3: TGTGCCAGCAGGGAAGGTACCTCTGTAGCGGGAGAAGTTTTCTACAATGAGCAGTTCTTC.